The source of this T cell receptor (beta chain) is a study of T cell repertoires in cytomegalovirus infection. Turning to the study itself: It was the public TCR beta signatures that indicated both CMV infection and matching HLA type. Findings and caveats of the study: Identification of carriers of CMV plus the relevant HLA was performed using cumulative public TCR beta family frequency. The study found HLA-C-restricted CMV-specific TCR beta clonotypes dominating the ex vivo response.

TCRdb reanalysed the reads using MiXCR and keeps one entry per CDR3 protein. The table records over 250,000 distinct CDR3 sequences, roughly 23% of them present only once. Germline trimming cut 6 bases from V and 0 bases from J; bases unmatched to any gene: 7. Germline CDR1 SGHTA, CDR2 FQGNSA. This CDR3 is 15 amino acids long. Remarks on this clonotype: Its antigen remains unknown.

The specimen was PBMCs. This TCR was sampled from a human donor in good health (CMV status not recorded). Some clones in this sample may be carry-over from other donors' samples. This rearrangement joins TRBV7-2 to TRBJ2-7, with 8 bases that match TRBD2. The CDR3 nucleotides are TGTGCCAGCAGACCAACTAGCGGAAGCTCCTACGAGCAGTACTTC. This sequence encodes CASRPTSGSSYEQYF.